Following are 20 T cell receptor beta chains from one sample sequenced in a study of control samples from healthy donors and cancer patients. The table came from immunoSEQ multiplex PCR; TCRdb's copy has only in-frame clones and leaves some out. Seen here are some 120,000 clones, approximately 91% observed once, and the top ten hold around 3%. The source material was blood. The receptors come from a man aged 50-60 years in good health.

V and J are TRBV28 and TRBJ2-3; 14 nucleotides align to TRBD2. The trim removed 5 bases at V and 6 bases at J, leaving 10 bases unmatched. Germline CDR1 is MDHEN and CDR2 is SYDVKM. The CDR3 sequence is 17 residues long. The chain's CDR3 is CASSLTSGGAWEDTQYF. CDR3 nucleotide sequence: TGTGCCAGCAGTCTGACTAGCGGGGGGGCGTGGGAGGATACGCAGTATTTT.

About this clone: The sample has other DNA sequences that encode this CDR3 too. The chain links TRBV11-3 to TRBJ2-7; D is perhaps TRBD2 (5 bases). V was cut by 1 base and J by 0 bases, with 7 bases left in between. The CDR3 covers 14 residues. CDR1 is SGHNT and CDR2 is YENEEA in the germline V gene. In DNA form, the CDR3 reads TGTGCCAGCAGCTTAGGTCGGGGCTCCTACGAGCAGTACTTC. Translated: CASSLGRGSYEQYF.

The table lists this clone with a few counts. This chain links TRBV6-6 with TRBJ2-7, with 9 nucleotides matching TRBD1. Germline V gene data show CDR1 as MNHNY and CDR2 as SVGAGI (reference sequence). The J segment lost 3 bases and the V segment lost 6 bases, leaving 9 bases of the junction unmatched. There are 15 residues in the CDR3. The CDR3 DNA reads TGTGCCAGCAGCCCTAGACAGGGGGGGATCTACGAGCAGTACTTC. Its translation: CASSPRQGGIYEQYF.

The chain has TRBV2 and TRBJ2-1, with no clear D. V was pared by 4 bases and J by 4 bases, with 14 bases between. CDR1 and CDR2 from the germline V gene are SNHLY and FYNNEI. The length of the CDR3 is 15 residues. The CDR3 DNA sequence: TGTGCCAGCAGTGGGGCCCAACGTTCGTACAATGAGCAGTTCTTC. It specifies CASSGAQRSYNEQFF. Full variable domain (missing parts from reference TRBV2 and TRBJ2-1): EPEVTQTPSHQVTQMGQEVILRCVPISNHLYFYWYRQILGQKVEFLVSFYNNEISEKSEIFDDQFSVERPDGSNFTLKIRSTKLEDSAMYFCASSGAQRSYNEQFFGPGTRLTVL.

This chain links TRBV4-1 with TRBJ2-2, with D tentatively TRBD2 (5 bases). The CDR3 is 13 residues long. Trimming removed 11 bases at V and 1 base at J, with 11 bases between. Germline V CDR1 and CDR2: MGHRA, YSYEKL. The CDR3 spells CAGLEGNTGELFF. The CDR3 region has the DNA TGCGCCGGGTTAGAGGGGAACACCGGGGAGCTGTTTTTT.

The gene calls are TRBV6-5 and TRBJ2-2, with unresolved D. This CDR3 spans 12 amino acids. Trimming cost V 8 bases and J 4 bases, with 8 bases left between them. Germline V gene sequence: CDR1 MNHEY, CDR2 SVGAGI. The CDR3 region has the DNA TGTGCCAGCGTCAGCTCCACCGGGGAGCTGTTTTTT. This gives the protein CASVSSTGELFF.

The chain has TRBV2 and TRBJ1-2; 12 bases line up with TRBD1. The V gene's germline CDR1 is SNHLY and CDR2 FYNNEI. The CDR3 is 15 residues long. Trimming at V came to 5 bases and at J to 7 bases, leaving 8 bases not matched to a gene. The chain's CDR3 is CASSTGTGGPVGYTF. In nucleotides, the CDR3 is TGTGCCAGCAGTACCGGGACAGGGGGCCCCGTTGGCTACACCTTC.

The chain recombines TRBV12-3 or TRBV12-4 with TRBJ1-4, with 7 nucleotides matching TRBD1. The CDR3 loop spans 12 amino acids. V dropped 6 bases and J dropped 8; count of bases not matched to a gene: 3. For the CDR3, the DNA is TGTGCCAGCAGACGAGGGGGCGAAAAACTGTTTTTT. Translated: CASRRGGEKLFF.

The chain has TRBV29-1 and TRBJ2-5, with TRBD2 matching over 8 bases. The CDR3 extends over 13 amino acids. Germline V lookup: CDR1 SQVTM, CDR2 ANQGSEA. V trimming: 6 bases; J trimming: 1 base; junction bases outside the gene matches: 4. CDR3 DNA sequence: TGCAGCGTATGGACTAGCAGCCAAGAGACCCAGTACTTC. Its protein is CSVWTSSQETQYF.

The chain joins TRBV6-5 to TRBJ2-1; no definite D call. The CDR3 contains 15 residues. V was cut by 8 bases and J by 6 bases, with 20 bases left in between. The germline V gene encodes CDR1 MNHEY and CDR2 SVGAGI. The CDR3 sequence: CASPPTALRLNEQFF. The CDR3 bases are TGTGCCAGCCCCCCTACAGCCCTTCGACTCAATGAGCAGTTCTTC.

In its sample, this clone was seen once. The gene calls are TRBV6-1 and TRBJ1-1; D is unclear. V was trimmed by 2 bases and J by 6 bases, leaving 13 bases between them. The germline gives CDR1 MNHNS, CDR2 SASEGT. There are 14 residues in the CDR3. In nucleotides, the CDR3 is TGTGCCAGCAGTGAAATACGGGGATTTTCTGAAGCTTTCTTT. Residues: CASSEIRGFSEAFF.

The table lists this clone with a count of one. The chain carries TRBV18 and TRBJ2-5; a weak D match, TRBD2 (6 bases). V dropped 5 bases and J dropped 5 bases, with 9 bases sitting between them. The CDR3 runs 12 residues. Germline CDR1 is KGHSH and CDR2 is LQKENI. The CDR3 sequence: CASSDAGETQYF. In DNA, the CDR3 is TGTGCCAGCTCAGATGCGGGGGAGACCCAGTACTTC.

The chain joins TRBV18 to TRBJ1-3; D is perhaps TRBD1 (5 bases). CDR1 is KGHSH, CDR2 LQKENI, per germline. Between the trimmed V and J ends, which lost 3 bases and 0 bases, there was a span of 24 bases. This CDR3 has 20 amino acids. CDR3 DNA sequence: TGTGCCAGCTCACCCCGGGACCCGGTGGATAGATTTAGCTCTGGAAACACCATATATTTT. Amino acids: CASSPRDPVDRFSSGNTIYF.

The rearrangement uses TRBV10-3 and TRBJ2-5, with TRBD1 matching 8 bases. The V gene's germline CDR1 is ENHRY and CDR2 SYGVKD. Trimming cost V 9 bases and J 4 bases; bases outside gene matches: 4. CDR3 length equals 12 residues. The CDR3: CAISGGSETQYF. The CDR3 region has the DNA TGTGCCATATCAGGGGGCTCAGAGACCCAGTACTTC.

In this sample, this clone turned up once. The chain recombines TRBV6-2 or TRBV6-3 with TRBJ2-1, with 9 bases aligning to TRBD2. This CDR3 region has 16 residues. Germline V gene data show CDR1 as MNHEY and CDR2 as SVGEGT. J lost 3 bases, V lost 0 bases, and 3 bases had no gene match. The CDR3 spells CASSYSPAGGYNEQFF. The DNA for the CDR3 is TGTGCCAGCAGTTACTCGCCAGCGGGGGGCTACAATGAGCAGTTCTTC.

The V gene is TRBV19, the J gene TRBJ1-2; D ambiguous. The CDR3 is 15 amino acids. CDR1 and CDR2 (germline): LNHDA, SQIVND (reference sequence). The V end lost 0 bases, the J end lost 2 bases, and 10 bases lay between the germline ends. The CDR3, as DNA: TGTGCCAGTAGTATAGATCGCGGGGTCAACTATGGCTACACCTTC. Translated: CASSIDRGVNYGYTF.

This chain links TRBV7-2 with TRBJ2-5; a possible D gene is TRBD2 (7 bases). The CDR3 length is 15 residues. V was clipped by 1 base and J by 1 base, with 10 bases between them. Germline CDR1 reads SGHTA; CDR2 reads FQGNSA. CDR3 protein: CASSLVGGLQETQYF. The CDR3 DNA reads TGTGCCAGCAGCTTAGTCGGGGGGCTCCAAGAGACCCAGTACTTC.

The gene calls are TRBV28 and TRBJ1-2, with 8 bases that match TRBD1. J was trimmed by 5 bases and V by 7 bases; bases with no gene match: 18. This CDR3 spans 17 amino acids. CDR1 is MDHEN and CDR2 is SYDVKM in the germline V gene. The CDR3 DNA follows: TGTGCCAGCACTATCGGATCCCAGGGGGCGCAACGGTATGGCTACACCTTC. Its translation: CASTIGSQGAQRYGYTF.

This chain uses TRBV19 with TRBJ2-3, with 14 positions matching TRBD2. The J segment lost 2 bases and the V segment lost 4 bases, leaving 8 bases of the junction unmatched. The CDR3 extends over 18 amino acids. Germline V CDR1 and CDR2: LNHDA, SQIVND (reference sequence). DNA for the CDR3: TGTGCCAGTAGTACCTATTTGGGACTAGCGGGGGACACAGATACGCAGTATTTT. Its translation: CASSTYLGLAGDTDTQYF.

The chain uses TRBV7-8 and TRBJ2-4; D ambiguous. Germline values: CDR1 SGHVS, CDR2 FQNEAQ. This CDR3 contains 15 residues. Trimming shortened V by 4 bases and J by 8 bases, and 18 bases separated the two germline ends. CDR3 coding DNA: TGTGCCAGCAGCTCAATCGGTGGGCTTGGGGACATTCAGTACTTC. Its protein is CASSSIGGLGDIQYF.